Detailed here is one T cell receptor beta chain. This record belongs to a study of blood T cell repertoires in COVID-19. Looking at the study overall: Spain, Italy and the United States supplied samples that represented acute and convalescent COVID-19. The cDNA or gDNA used as material had been derived from T cells, B-cell-depleted T cells, or PBMCs.

In the original analysis: Counts of nucleated cells, estimated from reference gene primer amplification, were obtained. Data came from immunoSEQ multiplex PCR; TCRdb stores just in-frame clones and leaves some out. Clone size and V and J calls were adopted from that table, with D and trimming inferred from the DNA. Here the sample spans roughly 56,000 clones, about 92% being singletons. V was clipped by 3 bases and J by 6 bases, with 10 bases between them. Per the germline V gene, CDR1 is SGHTA and CDR2 is FQGNSA. CDR3 length equals 13 residues. The sample comprised peripheral blood. The chain couples TRBV7-2 to TRBJ2-3; D is ambiguous. This sequence was found in a man aged 50 to 59 with active COVID-19. The CDR3 DNA reads as TGTGCCAGCAGCTTCCCTCTCCCCGATACGCAGTATTTT. Translated, it gives CASSFPLPDTQYF.